This T cell receptor beta chain was recovered during a study of blood T cell repertoires in COVID-19. Here immunoSEQ multiplex PCR was the method, and the copy in TCRdb shows in-frame clones only, minus some. This sample yields 100,000 or so clones, of which roughly 84% are seen a single time; under 2% belongs to the top ten. Trimming shortened V by 0 bases and J by 6 bases, and 18 bases separated the two germline ends. CDR1 is GTSNPN and CDR2 is SVGIG in the germline V gene (reference sequence). The CDR3 consists of 16 residues. This TCR was sampled from a man between 65 and 85 years old with active or convalescent COVID-19. What was sequenced was peripheral blood. The chain employs TRBV30 and TRBJ1-5; D is perhaps TRBD1 (6 bases). CDR3 bases: TGTGCCTGGAGTGTACGTGGCAGGGGCAAGAGTCAGCCCCAGCATTTT. Its translation is CAWSVRGRGKSQPQHF.